This TCR beta chain is from a study of blood T cell repertoires in COVID-19. Study at large: PBMCs, B-cell-depleted T cells, or T cells provided the cDNA or gDNA that made up the material.

Method: immunoSEQ multiplex PCR; TCRdb's copy keeps in-frame clones and lacks some. The data contain 350,000 to 400,000 clones, around 90% of them seen just once; the ten biggest clones take up 6.5%. Trimming removed 5 bases from V and 7 bases from J, with 30 bases in between. Germline V lookup: CDR1 MDHEN, CDR2 SYDVKM. This CDR3 is 19 amino acids long. The clonotype was recovered from a man aged 18 to 35 with active or convalescent COVID-19. The chain links TRBV28 to TRBJ1-5; D is possibly TRBD1 (6 bases). The sample was peripheral blood. The CDR3 region has the DNA TGTGCCAGCAGTGCGACCCAGGGTAGTGGATTTATTGGGGGCCAGCCCCAGCATTTT. This codes for CASSATQGSGFIGGQPQHF.